This TCR beta chain is drawn from a study of T-cell memory formation after mild COVID-19. For the study at large: The TCR clusters were mostly specific to one donor.

Germline CDR1 is SQVTM and CDR2 is ANQGSEA. The CDR3 totals 12 residues. The V and J ends lost 4 bases and 4 bases respectively, with 8 bases between them. Overall study results and limits: Day 15 to 85 contracting clones showed balanced CD4/CD8; day 15 to 37 expanders favored CD4+. CD4+ contracting clones lay mainly in CM and EM, CD8+ ones in EMRA.

UMIs and sample barcodes were carried by the TCR alpha and TCR beta cDNA libraries that 5'RACE produced using constant-segment primers. TCRdb fed the 5' RACE reads into MiXCR, producing one record per CDR3 protein. This table has roughly 350,000 distinct CDR3 sequences, approximately 27% appearing once. This clonotype was seen only a few times. Its antigen is unknown. This chain joins TRBV29-1 and TRBJ2-1; D may be TRBD1 (6 bases). The specimen was PBMCs or a T cell subset sorted from them (not recorded which). The sequence came from an adult woman who had mild COVID-19 (a few samples of this study predate the infection). Cell type and time point are not known. This CDR3 is CSVAGQYNEQFF. CDR3 DNA: TGCAGCGTTGCTGGACAGTACAATGAGCAGTTCTTC.